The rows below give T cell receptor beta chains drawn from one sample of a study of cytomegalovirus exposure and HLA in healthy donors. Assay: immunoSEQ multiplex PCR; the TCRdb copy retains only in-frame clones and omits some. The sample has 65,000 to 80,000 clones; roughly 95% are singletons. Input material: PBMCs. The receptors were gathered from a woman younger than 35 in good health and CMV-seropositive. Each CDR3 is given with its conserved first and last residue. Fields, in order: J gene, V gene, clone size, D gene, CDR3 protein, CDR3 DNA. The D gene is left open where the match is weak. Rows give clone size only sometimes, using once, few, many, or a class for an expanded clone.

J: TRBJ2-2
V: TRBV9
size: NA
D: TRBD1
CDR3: CASSPRTGLETGELFF
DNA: TGTGCCAGCAGCCCCCGGACAGGGCTTGAGACCGGGGAGCTGTTTTTT

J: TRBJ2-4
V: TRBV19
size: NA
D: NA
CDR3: CASVAGNQNIQYF
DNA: TGTGCCAGTGTAGCCGGGAACCAAAACATTCAGTACTTC

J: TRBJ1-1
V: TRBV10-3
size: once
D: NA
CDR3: CAISESWGAEAFF
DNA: TGTGCCATCAGTGAGTCATGGGGGGCTGAAGCTTTCTTT

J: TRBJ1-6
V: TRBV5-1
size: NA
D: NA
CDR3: CASSARQEPTLNSPLHF
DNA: TGCGCCAGCAGCGCCCGACAGGAGCCGACACTTAATTCACCCCTCCACTTT

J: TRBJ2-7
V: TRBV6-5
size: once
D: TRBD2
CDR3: CASSYSSSGRFYEQYF
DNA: TGTGCCAGCAGTTACTCCTCCAGCGGGAGGTTCTACGAGCAGTACTTC

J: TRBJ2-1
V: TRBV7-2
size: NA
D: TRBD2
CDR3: CASSLGLAGPNEQFF
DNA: TGTGCCAGCAGCTTAGGACTAGCGGGCCCCAATGAGCAGTTCTTC

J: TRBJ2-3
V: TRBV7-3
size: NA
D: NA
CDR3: CASSFGTATDTQYF
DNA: TGTGCCAGCAGCTTCGGGACTGCCACAGATACGCAGTATTTT

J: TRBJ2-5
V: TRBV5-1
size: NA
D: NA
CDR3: CASSLGRGRETQYF
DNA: TGCGCCAGCAGCTTGGGAAGAGGAAGAGAGACCCAGTACTTC

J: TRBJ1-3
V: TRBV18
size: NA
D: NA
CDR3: CASSPGGSAFSGNTIYF
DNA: TGTGCCAGCTCACCGGGGGGGTCCGCTTTCTCTGGAAACACCATATATTTT

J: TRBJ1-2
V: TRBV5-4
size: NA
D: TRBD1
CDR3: CASSSQTGGGYTF
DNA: TGTGCCAGCAGCTCTCAGACAGGGGGTGGCTACACCTTC

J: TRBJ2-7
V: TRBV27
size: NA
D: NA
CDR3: CASSLWRGPYEQYF
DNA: TGTGCCAGCAGTTTATGGCGGGGACCCTACGAGCAGTACTTC

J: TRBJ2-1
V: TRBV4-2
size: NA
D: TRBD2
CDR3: CASSREGGLGNEQFF
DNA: TGTGCCAGCAGCCGGGAGGGTGGACTAGGAAATGAGCAGTTCTTC

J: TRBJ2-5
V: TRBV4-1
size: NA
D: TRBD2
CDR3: CASSQAGTRGETQYF
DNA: TGCGCCAGCAGCCAAGCCGGGACTAGAGGGGAGACCCAGTACTTC

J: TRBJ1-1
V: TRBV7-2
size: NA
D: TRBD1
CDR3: CASSAGTGIEAFF
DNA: TGTGCCAGCAGCGCCGGGACAGGAATAGAAGCTTTCTTT

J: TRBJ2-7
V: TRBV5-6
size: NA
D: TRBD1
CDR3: CASSSGTGAGVTYEQYF
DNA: TGTGCCAGCAGCTCCGGGACAGGGGCAGGGGTTACCTACGAGCAGTACTTC

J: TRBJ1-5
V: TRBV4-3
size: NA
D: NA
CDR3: CASSQYRDQPQHF
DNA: TGCGCCAGCAGCCAGTACAGGGATCAGCCCCAGCATTTT

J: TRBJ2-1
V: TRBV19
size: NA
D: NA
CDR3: CASSGQRSYNEQFF
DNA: TGTGCCAGTAGTGGGCAACGCTCCTACAATGAGCAGTTCTTC

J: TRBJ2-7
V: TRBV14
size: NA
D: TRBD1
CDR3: CASSMNYRGINEQYF
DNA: TGTGCCAGCAGCATGAACTACAGGGGGATCAACGAGCAGTACTTC

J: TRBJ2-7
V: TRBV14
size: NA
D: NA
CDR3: CASSPLLALTYEQYF
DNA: TGTGCCAGCAGCCCCCTCCTGGCACTAACCTACGAGCAGTACTTC

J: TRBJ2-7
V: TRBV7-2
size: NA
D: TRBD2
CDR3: CASSLGTSDTYEQYF
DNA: TGTGCCAGCAGCCTCGGGACTAGCGACACCTACGAGCAGTACTTC

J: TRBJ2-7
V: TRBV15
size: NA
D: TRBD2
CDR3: CATSFWGGEQYF
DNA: TGTGCCACCAGCTTTTGGGGGGGGGAGCAGTACTTC

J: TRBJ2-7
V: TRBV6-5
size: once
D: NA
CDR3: CASGKGVSTYEQYF
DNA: TGTGCCAGCGGAAAGGGGGTGTCGACCTACGAGCAGTACTTC

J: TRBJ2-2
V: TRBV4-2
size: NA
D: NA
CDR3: CASSQVTGNTGELFF
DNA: TGTGCCAGCAGCCAAGTCACAGGGAACACCGGGGAGCTGTTTTTT

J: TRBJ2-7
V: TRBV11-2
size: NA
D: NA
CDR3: CASSHNPGEGEQYF
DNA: TGTGCCAGCAGCCATAACCCAGGGGAGGGCGAGCAGTACTTC

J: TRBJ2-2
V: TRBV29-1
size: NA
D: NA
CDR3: CSGGESNTGELFF
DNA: TGCAGCGGTGGGGAGTCTAACACCGGGGAGCTGTTTTTT

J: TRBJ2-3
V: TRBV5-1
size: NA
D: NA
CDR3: CASSVLANTDTQYF
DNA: TGCGCCAGCAGCGTCTTAGCTAACACAGATACGCAGTATTTT

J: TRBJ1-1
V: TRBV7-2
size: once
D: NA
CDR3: CASTFQRDTEAFF
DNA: TGTGCCAGCACCTTTCAGAGGGACACTGAAGCTTTCTTT

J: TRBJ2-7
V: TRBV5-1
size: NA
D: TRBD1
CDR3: CASSLGQGRRYEQYF
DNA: TGCGCCAGCAGCTTGGGACAGGGAAGAAGATACGAGCAGTACTTC

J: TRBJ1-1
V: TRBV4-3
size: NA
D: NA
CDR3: CASSQEEIFYTEAFF
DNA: TGCGCCAGCAGCCAAGAGGAGATATTCTACACTGAAGCTTTCTTT

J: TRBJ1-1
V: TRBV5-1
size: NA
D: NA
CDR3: CASSQQDSLTEAFF
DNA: TGCGCCAGCAGCCAGCAGGACAGCCTCACTGAAGCTTTCTTT

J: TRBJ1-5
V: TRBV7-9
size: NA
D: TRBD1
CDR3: CASSLGAQGGNQPQHF
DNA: TGTGCCAGCAGCTTGGGAGCGCAGGGGGGCAATCAGCCCCAGCATTTT

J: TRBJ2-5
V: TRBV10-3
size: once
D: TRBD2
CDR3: CAISESTSGGARETQYF
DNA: TGTGCCATCAGTGAGTCGACGAGCGGGGGGGCAAGAGAGACCCAGTACTTC

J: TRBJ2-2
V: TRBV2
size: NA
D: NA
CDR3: CASSDLSPKDSGELFF
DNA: TGTGCCAGCAGTGACTTGTCACCAAAAGACTCCGGGGAGCTGTTTTTT

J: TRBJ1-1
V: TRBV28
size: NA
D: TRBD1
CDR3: CASSVQTGENTEAFF
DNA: TGTGCCAGCAGTGTACAGACAGGGGAGAACACTGAAGCTTTCTTT

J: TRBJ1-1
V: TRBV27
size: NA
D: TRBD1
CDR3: CASRTIFRDSQMNTEAFF
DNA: TGTGCCAGCAGAACAATCTTCCGGGACAGTCAGATGAACACTGAAGCTTTCTTT

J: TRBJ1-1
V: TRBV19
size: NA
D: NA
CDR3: CASSPRGGYTEAFF
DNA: TGTGCCAGTAGCCCGAGGGGGGGCTACACTGAAGCTTTCTTT

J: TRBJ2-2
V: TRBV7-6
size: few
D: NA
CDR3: CASSLVGRVAGGLNTGELFF
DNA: TGTGCCAGCAGCTTAGTAGGTCGGGTTGCCGGGGGATTAAACACCGGGGAGCTGTTTTTT

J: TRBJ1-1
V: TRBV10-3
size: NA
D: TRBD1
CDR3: CASHRGKSDEAFF
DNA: TGTGCCAGCCACAGGGGGAAGAGTGATGAAGCTTTCTTT

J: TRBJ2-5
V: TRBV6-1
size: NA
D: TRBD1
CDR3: CASSLNRGQETQYF
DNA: TGTGCCAGCAGCCTAAACAGGGGCCAAGAGACCCAGTACTTC

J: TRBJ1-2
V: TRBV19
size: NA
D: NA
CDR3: CASSTRQNDGYTF
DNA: TGTGCCAGTAGTACGCGACAGAATGATGGCTACACCTTC

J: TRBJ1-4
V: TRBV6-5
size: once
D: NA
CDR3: CASSYSGSPFNEKLFF
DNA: TGTGCCAGCAGTTACTCTGGTAGCCCATTTAATGAAAAACTGTTTTTT

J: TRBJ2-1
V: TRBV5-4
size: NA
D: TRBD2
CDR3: CASSLGVKTSGKDNEQFF
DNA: TGTGCCAGCAGCTTGGGGGTGAAGACTAGCGGGAAAGACAATGAGCAGTTCTTC

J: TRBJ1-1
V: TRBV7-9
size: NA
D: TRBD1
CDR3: CASSLLQGSTEAFF
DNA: TGTGCCAGCAGCTTGTTACAGGGGAGCACTGAAGCTTTCTTT

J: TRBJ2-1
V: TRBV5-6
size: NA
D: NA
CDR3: CASSLDLAGLLDNEQFF
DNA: TGTGCCAGCAGCTTGGACTTGGCGGGACTCTTGGACAATGAGCAGTTCTTC

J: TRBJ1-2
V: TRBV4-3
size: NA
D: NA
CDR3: CASSPTGFGGYGYTF
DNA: TGCGCCAGCAGTCCTACAGGGTTTGGTGGCTATGGCTACACCTTC

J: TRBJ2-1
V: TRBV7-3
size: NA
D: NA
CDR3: CASSLWGRSNYNEQFF
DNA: TGTGCCAGCAGCTTATGGGGCCGCTCCAATTACAATGAGCAGTTCTTC

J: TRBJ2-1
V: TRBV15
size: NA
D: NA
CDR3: CATSRGGVGRNEQFF
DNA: TGTGCCACCAGTCGCGGAGGGGTAGGGAGGAATGAGCAGTTCTTC

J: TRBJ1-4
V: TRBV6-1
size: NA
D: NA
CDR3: CASSEIPIATNEKLFF
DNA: TGTGCCAGCAGTGAAATCCCCATTGCAACTAATGAAAAACTGTTTTTT

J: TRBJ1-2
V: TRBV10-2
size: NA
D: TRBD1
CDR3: CASKTGGVDGYTF
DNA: TGCGCCAGCAAGACAGGGGGCGTGGATGGCTACACCTTC

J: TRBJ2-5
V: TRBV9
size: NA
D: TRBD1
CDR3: CASSVAPTGGETQYF
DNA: TGTGCCAGCAGCGTAGCCCCGACAGGGGGGGAGACCCAGTACTTC

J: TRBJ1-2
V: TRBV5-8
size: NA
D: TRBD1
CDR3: CASSWGQGRGEYGYTF
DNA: TGTGCCAGCAGCTGGGGACAGGGTAGGGGAGAATATGGCTACACCTTC

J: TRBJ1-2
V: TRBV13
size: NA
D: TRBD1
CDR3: CASSLGAGQAVLEGYTF
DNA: TGTGCCAGCAGCCTAGGGGCGGGACAGGCCGTACTTGAGGGCTACACCTTC

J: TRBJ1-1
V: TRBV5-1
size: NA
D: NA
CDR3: CASSLTTVRVGTEAFF
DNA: TGCGCCAGCAGCTTGACTACAGTCAGGGTGGGCACTGAAGCTTTCTTT

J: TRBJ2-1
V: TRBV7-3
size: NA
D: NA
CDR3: CASSLRQSYNEQFF
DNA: TGTGCCAGCAGCTTACGACAGAGTTACAATGAGCAGTTCTTC